Detailed here is one T cell receptor beta chain. The antigen remains unidentified. The data were taken from a study of cytomegalovirus exposure and HLA in healthy donors. General observations from the study: Reports state that TCR beta sequences accurately predicted most subjects' HLA-A and HLA-B alleles. Analysis performed later showed TCR beta chains linked to HLA being more clonally expanded than equally common others.

The length of the CDR3 is 16 residues. V lost 4 bases and J 0 bases, leaving 16 bases between the germline ends. Per germline, CDR1 SGHKS and CDR2 YYEKEE (reference sequence). PCR was performed using 60 Vbeta and 13 Jbeta primers. Profiling relied on immunoSEQ multiplex PCR, and the TCRdb table lists in-frame clones only, not all of them. The sample holds some 110,000 clones, about 70% seen once. The clonotype was recovered from a woman aged 60 to 75 in good health and CMV-seropositive. The source material was PBMCs. J is TRBJ1-1 and V is TRBV5-5; perhaps TRBD1 as D (5 bases). The CDR3 DNA sequence: TGTGCCAGCAGCCCCGGACACCCAATCATGAACACTGAAGCTTTCTTT. It yields the protein CASSPGHPIMNTEAFF.